The 26 T cell receptor beta chains in this list originate from one sample, sequenced in a study of T-cell reconstitution after alpha-beta-depleted transplantation in children. Preparation of the TCRbeta library was carried out with unique molecular identifiers. MiXCR, applied by TCRdb to the PCR reads, yields one record per CDR3 protein. This table has hundreds of thousands of distinct CDR3 sequences, approximately 12% appearing once. The sample consisted of PBMCs, taken from the stem cell graft. The receptors were gathered from a human donor who donated a stem cell graft to a child with Fanconi anemia.

In its sample, this clonotype was seen a few times. The CDR3 DNA follows: TGCAGTGCGATCCCTAGCTGGCCTAGCGGGGGTGGGGAGACCCAGTACTTC. This gives the protein CSAIPSWPSGGGETQYF. V usage is TRBV20-1 and J usage is TRBJ2-5; 10 nucleotides line up with TRBD2. There are 17 residues in the CDR3. Losses at the gene ends were 6 bases for V and 5 bases for J; bases not matched to a gene: 18. Germline CDR1 is DFQATT and CDR2 is SNEGSKA (reference sequence).

In its sample, this clonotype was seen a few times. The CDR3, as DNA: TGCGCCAGCAGCCTCTATGTAGGGGGATATCAGCCCCAGCATTTT. This encodes CASSLYVGGYQPQHF. This rearrangement joins TRBV4-3 to TRBJ1-5; weak D call: TRBD1 (6 bases). There are 15 residues in the CDR3. V was clipped by 4 bases and J by 5 bases, with 15 bases between them. The germline V gene encodes CDR1 LGHNA and CDR2 YSLEER.

This clonotype came up a few times. This chain links TRBV20-1 with TRBJ1-3, with 9 bases fitting TRBD1. The V gene's germline CDR1 is DFQATT and CDR2 SNEGSKA (reference sequence). CDR3 length: 15 residues. V shed 0 bases and J 2 bases; nucleotides not matched to a gene: 2. Written as DNA, the CDR3 is TGCAGTGCTAGAGACGGACAGGGGACTGGAAACACCATATATTTT. Its protein is CSARDGQGTGNTIYF.

This chain uses TRBV5-1 with TRBJ2-3; 9 bases map to TRBD1. This CDR3 is 15 amino acids long. CDR1 is SGHRS and CDR2 is YFSETQ in the germline V gene. V gave up 4 bases and J gave up 4 bases; unmatched junction bases: 7. DNA of the CDR3: TGCGCCAGCAGCGGGAGGACAGGGGTATCAGATACGCAGTATTTT. As protein: CASSGRTGVSDTQYF.

This clonotype has only a few counts. The genes are TRBV18 and TRBJ2-3, with D maybe TRBD1 (6 bases). V dropped 3 bases and J dropped 9 bases, with 16 bases sitting between them. Germline assignment: CDR1 KGHSH and CDR2 LQKENI. CDR3 length: 14 residues. CDR3 loop: CASSPKSGDGTQYF. CDR3 bases: TGTGCCAGCTCACCGAAGTCAGGGGACGGGACGCAGTATTTT.

A few counts support this clonotype. The rearrangement uses TRBV5-1 and TRBJ2-5; D is undetermined. This CDR3 contains 13 residues. V lost 3 bases and J 1 base, leaving 7 bases between the germline ends. Germline values: CDR1 SGHRS, CDR2 YFSETQ. CDR3 loop: CASSWGFQETQYF. The CDR3 nucleotides are TGCGCCAGCAGCTGGGGTTTCCAAGAGACCCAGTACTTC.

V usage is TRBV20-1 and J usage is TRBJ2-3; TRBD1 matches at 7 bases. CDR1 is DFQATT, CDR2 SNEGSKA, per germline (reference sequence). CDR3 length: 18 amino acids. Trimming at V came to 5 bases and at J to 2 bases, leaving 19 bases not matched to a gene. In DNA form, the CDR3 reads TGCAGTGCTGCAACCCCCGGGACGGACAGGCCATCCACAGATACGCAGTATTTT. Protein product: CSAATPGTDRPSTDTQYF.

In its sample, this clonotype was seen many times. The V gene is TRBV12-3 or TRBV12-4, the J gene TRBJ2-7, with D possibly matching TRBD1 (6 bases). The V and J ends lost 3 bases and 3 bases respectively, with 9 bases between them. The CDR3 spans 13 residues. The CDR3 is CASSLEQGYEQYF. Written as DNA, the CDR3 is TGTGCCAGCAGTTTGGAACAGGGCTACGAGCAGTACTTC.

This clonotype has ten or more counts. The genes are TRBV25-1 and TRBJ1-1, with a possible D match to TRBD1 (5 bases). The germline V gene has CDR1 MGHDK and CDR2 SYGVNS. V lost 6 bases, J lost 4 bases, and 9 bases lay in between. The CDR3 is made up of 12 amino acids. This chain's CDR3 is CASRGTVTEAFF. In DNA form, the CDR3 reads TGTGCCAGCAGAGGGACGGTCACTGAAGCTTTCTTT.

This clonotype was counted many times. This chain uses TRBV10-2 with TRBJ1-5, with D unresolved. CDR1 and CDR2 from the germline V gene are WSHSY and SAAADI. Trimming took 0 bases from V and 3 from J, leaving 9 bases between them. This CDR3 spans 15 amino acids. The CDR3 coding sequence is TGCGCCAGCAGTGAGTCGGAGGAGATCAATCAGCCCCAGCATTTT. It translates to CASSESEEINQPQHF.

This clonotype was picked up many times. CDR3 in amino acids: CASSLGAYSNQPQHF. The DNA of the CDR3 is TGTGCCAGCAGTTTAGGGGCTTATAGCAATCAGCCCCAGCATTTT. This chain links TRBV12-3 or TRBV12-4 with TRBJ1-5; D gene uncertain. The CDR3 contains 15 residues. The germline V and J ends were trimmed by 1 base and 0 bases, with 7 bases remaining between them.

J is TRBJ2-5 and V is TRBV29-1; maybe TRBD2 (5 bases). Looked up from germline, CDR1 is SQVTM and CDR2 is ANQGSEA. The CDR3 extends over 13 amino acids. The V gene lost 4 bases and the J gene lost 1 base, with 10 bases spanning the gap. CDR3: CSVGRAAQETQYF. CDR3 DNA: TGCAGCGTTGGACGAGCGGCCCAAGAGACCCAGTACTTC.

The J gene is TRBJ1-1, the V gene TRBV9, with D hard to call. The V and J ends lost 0 bases and 4 bases respectively, with 10 bases between them. Germline CDR1 SGDLS, CDR2 YYNGEE. The length of the CDR3 is 14 residues. CDR3: CASSVGEAGTEAFF. The CDR3 region has the DNA TGTGCCAGCAGCGTAGGCGAAGCGGGCACTGAAGCTTTCTTT. The whole variable domain, remainder taken from reference TRBV9 and TRBJ1-1, is DSGVTQTPKHLITATGQRVTLRCSPRSGDLSVYWYQQSLDQGLQFLIQYYNGEERAKGNILERFSAQQFPDLHSELNLSSLELGDSALYFCASSVGEAGTEAFFGQGTRLTVV.

The rearrangement uses TRBV5-6 and TRBJ2-1; 12 nucleotides line up with TRBD2. From germline, CDR1 is SGHDT and CDR2 YYEEEE. V was clipped by 9 bases and J by 15 bases; unmatched bases: 10. The CDR3 extends over 12 amino acids. The CDR3 here is CAIGPRLAGVFF. In DNA form, the CDR3 reads TGTGCCATCGGCCCCCGACTAGCGGGGGTGTTCTTC. Supplemented by reference TRBV5-6 and TRBJ2-1, the full variable domain reads DAGVTQSPTHLIKTRGQQVTLRCSPKSGHDTVSWYQQALGQGPQFIFQYYEEEERQRGNFPDRFSGHQFPNYSSELNVNALLLGDSALYLCAIGPRLAGVFFGPGTRLTVL.

Here the CDR3 reads CASSRDAGGTQYF. Written as DNA, the CDR3 is TGTGCCAGCAGCCGCGACGCTGGGGGGACCCAGTACTTC. The chain couples TRBV7-9 to TRBJ2-5; the D gene could be TRBD1 or TRBD2 (5 bases each). The germline CDR1 and CDR2 sequences are SEHNR and FQNEAQ (reference sequence). The CDR3 covers 13 residues. V lost 5 bases to trimming and J lost 7 bases, with 14 bases between them.

The genes are TRBV6-2 or TRBV6-3 and TRBJ1-5; 7 nucleotides line up with TRBD1. V shed 6 bases and J 7 bases; nucleotides not matched to a gene: 9. The CDR3 consists of 14 residues. CDR1 MNHEY and CDR2 SVGEGT come from the germline V gene. CDR3 sequence (DNA): TGTGCCAGCAGCTTAGACAGGGACTGGCAGCCCCAGCATTTT. It codes for CASSLDRDWQPQHF.

The table lists this clonotype with a few counts. CDR3 DNA: TGTGCCAGCAGCTGGGGGGGGACGAACACCGGGGAGCTGTTTTTT. Translated, it gives CASSWGGTNTGELFF. The chain combines TRBV7-9 with TRBJ2-2, with 7 bases that match TRBD2. The CDR3 has 15 amino acids. CDR1 is SEHNR and CDR2 is FQNEAQ in the germline V gene (reference sequence). The V gene end was trimmed by 4 bases and the J gene end by 0 bases; junction bases not matched to a gene: 2.

The table lists this clonotype with a few counts. This chain joins TRBV14 and TRBJ1-1; D not certain. The germline V gene encodes CDR1 SGHDN and CDR2 FVKESK. V dropped 4 bases and J dropped 1 base, with 16 bases sitting between them. The CDR3 sequence is 16 residues long. CDR3 sequence (DNA): TGTGCCAGCAGCCCCCGCAGAGGCCTACAGAACACTGAAGCTTTCTTT. It specifies CASSPRRGLQNTEAFF.

This clonotype was seen only a few times. The V and J genes are TRBV7-9 and TRBJ2-3; 10 bases match TRBD1. J gave up 7 bases and V 5 bases, and 6 bases lay outside the gene matches. Germline V CDR1 and CDR2: SEHNR, FQNEAQ (reference sequence). The CDR3 consists of 14 residues. The CDR3 sequence is CASSPSGQGYTQYF. CDR3 DNA sequence: TGTGCCAGCAGCCCATCGGGACAGGGGTATACGCAGTATTTT. The variable domain in full, with the rest retrieved from reference TRBV7-9 and TRBJ2-3, is DTGVSQNPRHKITKRGQNVTFRCDPISEHNRLYWYRQTLGQGPEFLTYFQNEAQLEKSRLLSDRFSAERPKGSFSTLEIQRTEQGDSAMYLCASSPSGQGYTQYFGPGTRLTVL.

The chain is built from TRBV6-5 and TRBJ1-1, with D maybe TRBD1 (5 bases). V lost 0 bases, J lost 2 bases, and 7 bases lay in between. Per germline, CDR1 MNHEY and CDR2 SVGAGI. The CDR3 has 14 residues. The chain's CDR3 is CASSYSGTNTEAFF. CDR3 DNA sequence: TGTGCCAGCAGTTACTCGGGGACTAACACTGAAGCTTTCTTT.

In its sample, this clonotype was seen a few times. The chain couples TRBV3-1 to TRBJ1-2; the D is unclear. Germline V gene sequence: CDR1 LGHDT, CDR2 YNNKEL (reference sequence). The CDR3 has 14 residues. Trimming cost V 4 bases and J 2 bases, with 11 bases left between them. The CDR3 protein is CASSRVGVNYGYTF. The CDR3 nucleotides read TGTGCCAGCAGCCGCGTCGGAGTCAACTATGGCTACACCTTC.

This clonotype was picked up a small number of times. The chain uses TRBV20-1 and TRBJ1-2; maybe TRBD1 (5 bases). Between the trimmed V and J ends, which lost 0 bases and 12 bases, there was a span of 14 bases. This CDR3 is 12 amino acids long. Germline values: CDR1 DFQATT, CDR2 SNEGSKA (reference sequence). CDR3 sequence reads: CSARDWVGVDTF. The CDR3 DNA sequence: TGCAGTGCTAGAGATTGGGTAGGGGTTGACACCTTC.

The table lists this clonotype with a few counts. The chain employs TRBV4-3 and TRBJ1-2; TRBD1 agrees at 7 bases. CDR1 and CDR2 (germline): LGHNA, YSLEER. The CDR3 length is 15 residues. The junction had 9 bases not matched to a gene; V was cut back by 3 bases and J by 5 bases. The CDR3 bases are TGCGCCAGCAGCCAGGCTGCAGGGGGAATTTATGGCTACACCTTC. Its protein is CASSQAAGGIYGYTF.

This clonotype has ten or more counts. The V call is TRBV20-1, the J call TRBJ2-7, with TRBD1 as a possible D gene (6 bases). The CDR3 consists of 13 residues. CDR1 is DFQATT and CDR2 is SNEGSKA in the germline V gene (reference sequence). V was trimmed by 3 bases and J by 2 bases, leaving 11 bases between them. The CDR3 region has the DNA TGCAGTGCTAGTACAGACAGGACCTACGAGCAGTACGTC. This encodes CSASTDRTYEQYV.

Only a few counts were recorded for this clonotype. The V and J genes are TRBV20-1 and TRBJ2-5; D ambiguous. V shed 4 bases and J shed 3 bases, with 15 bases lying between them. Germline V CDR1 and CDR2: DFQATT, SNEGSKA (reference sequence). CDR3 length equals 14 residues. The CDR3 region is CSAILLQQKETQYF. In nucleotides, the CDR3 is TGCAGTGCTATACTCCTTCAACAGAAAGAGACCCAGTACTTC.

CDR3 bases: TGTGCCAGCAGTGAATCTGGCAGAATCTATGGCTACACCTTC. Its protein is CASSESGRIYGYTF. V is TRBV25-1 and J is TRBJ1-2; no clear D. The germline V and J ends were trimmed by 1 base and 4 bases, with 10 bases remaining between them. Germline lookup yields CDR1 MGHDK and CDR2 SYGVNS. The CDR3 covers 14 residues.